The TCR beta chain described here comes from a study of cytomegalovirus exposure and HLA in healthy donors. Trimming left V 4 bases short and J 8 bases short, with 24 bases between. The CDR3 sequence is 16 residues long. From germline, CDR1 is SGDLS and CDR2 YYNGEE. Produced via immunoSEQ multiplex PCR; TCRdb's table is partial and in-frame only. The sample lists 150,000 to 180,000 clones, 86% seen once, with about 2.2% in the top ten. General study findings and limits: The dataset shows that most TCR sequences were rare, while some public TCRs occurred in many donors. The investigators catalogued 150 to 200 TCR beta chains as cytomegalovirus-associated.

For this clone: Its antigen is not identified.

The donors were members of the roughly 130-subject validation cohort (separate from the roughly 680-subject first cohort). The sample taken for sequencing was PBMCs. V and J are TRBV9 and TRBJ1-2; the D is unclear. The source of this sequence is a human donor in good health. This CDR3 reads CASSPRREGGVVGYTF. CDR3 DNA sequence: TGTGCCAGCAGCCCAAGAAGGGAGGGAGGCGTCGTGGGCTACACCTTC.